The present entry profiles one T cell receptor (beta chain) with its context. The sample belongs to a study of blood T cell repertoires in COVID-19. Study context: Sources were T cells, B-cell-depleted T cells, or PBMCs; the material itself was cDNA or gDNA.

Measured with immunoSEQ multiplex PCR; TCRdb has only the in-frame clones, and not every one. The table shows under 350,000 clones, with about nine tenths occurring only once. Trimming left V 3 bases short and J 11 bases short, with 13 bases between. CDR1 and CDR2 (germline): DFQATT, SNEGSKA (reference sequence). This CDR3 is built from 11 residues. The rearrangement joins TRBV20-1 to TRBJ1-1; D ambiguous. The clonotype comes from a man younger than 45 who had recovered from COVID-19. The sequencing input was PBMCs or T cells enriched from blood (not recorded which). The CDR3, as DNA: TGCAGTGCTAGTCCCAGGCTTGGGGCTTTCTTT. Translated, it gives CSASPRLGAFF.